The source of this TCR beta chain is a study of cytomegalovirus exposure and HLA in healthy donors. Turning to this clone: The antigen is undetermined.

Study observations and caveats: Upon later analysis, TCR association rates were observed to vary by HLA locus, being highest for DRB1 and lowest for HLA-C. According to the study, some 160 TCR beta chains were cytomegalovirus-associated.

Use of 60 Vbeta and 13 Jbeta primers characterized the PCR. Generated by immunoSEQ multiplex PCR, the TCRdb table keeps only in-frame clones and is missing some. In the table there are about 150,000 clones, about 80% of which are singletons. The CDR3 is made up of 14 amino acids. V was shortened by 1 base and J by 7 bases, with 10 bases between the two germline ends. Germline CDR1 is LGHNA and CDR2 is YNFKEQ. Healthy bone marrow donors made up the donors. The V call is TRBV4-2, the J call TRBJ1-4; the D gene is possibly TRBD1 (6 bases). Sequencing used PBMCs. The TCR originated in a man in his thirties or forties in good health and CMV-seropositive. The CDR3 reads CASSQGQAPEKLFF. CDR3 in DNA: TGTGCCAGCAGCCAAGGACAGGCGCCTGAAAAACTGTTTTTT.